The clone carrying this TCR beta chain was counted only a few times. Its antigen remains unknown. These data are taken from a study of post-analysis software for immune sequencing data. Germline values: CDR1 KGHSH, CDR2 LQKENI. There are 13 residues in the CDR3. V was clipped by 4 bases and J by 7 bases, with 14 bases between them. Findings and caveats of the study: Same-batch samples co-clustered strongly by F measure. Patients had higher frequencies than controls of five or six TRBV segments, including TRBV5-6, TRBV5-1 and TRBV20-1. In multiple sclerosis, normalized Chao1 diversity was significantly below that of controls.

The library was made from cDNA and included unique molecular identifiers. About 500,000 cDNA molecules were obtained from 1 to 10 million T cells. Each CDR3 protein gets one entry after TCRdb re-called the PCR reads with MiXCR. The top ten clones hold over 10% of a sample with some 500,000 distinct CDR3 sequences, around 40% of them seen once. Sequenced input: blood. This sequence was found in a girl aged 10-17 years with multiple sclerosis. The chain joins TRBV18 to TRBJ2-7; D ambiguous. CDR3 region: CASSLRELGEQYF. The CDR3 nucleotides read TGTGCCAGCTCACTAAGAGAATTGGGTGAGCAGTACTTC.